This TCR beta chain stems from a study of blood T cell repertoires in COVID-19. Background on the study: The study drew acute and convalescent COVID-19 samples from the United States, Italy and Spain. In each case, the material was cDNA or gDNA derived from T cells, B-cell-depleted T cells, or PBMCs.

Authors' processing steps: The authors estimated nucleated cell counts from reference gene primer amplification. The method was immunoSEQ multiplex PCR; TCRdb's version includes in-frame clones alone and lacks a portion of them. The V and J calls and clone size are taken from that table; D and trimming were inferred from the DNA. The sample holds 120,000 or so clones, about 80% seen once. CDR1 and CDR2 (germline): KGHDR, SFDVKD. The CDR3 runs 11 residues. V was cut by 9 bases and J by 5 bases, with 10 bases left in between. This clonotype was obtained from a man aged 55-75 years with active or convalescent COVID-19. The chain combines TRBV24-1 with TRBJ2-7; no firm D call. Sample: peripheral blood. The CDR3 loop is CATPLGDEQYF. The DNA for the CDR3 is TGTGCCACCCCTCTGGGCGACGAGCAGTACTTC.